This T cell receptor (beta chain) appears in the sequencing data of a study of blood T cell repertoires in COVID-19. Overall study: The United States, Italy and Spain supplied acute and convalescent COVID-19 samples.

Clones were read by immunoSEQ multiplex PCR, and TCRdb kept only the in-frame ones, dropping some. The sample carries some 290,000 clones, roughly nine tenths recorded once. V was shortened by 4 bases and J by 2 bases, with 16 bases between the two germline ends. The CDR3 is 15 residues long. From germline, CDR1 is SGDLS and CDR2 YYNGEE. The sequence came from a woman aged 50 to 60 who had recovered from COVID-19. This chain connects TRBV9 to TRBJ2-7, with a tentative D call TRBD1 (6 bases). Specimen: peripheral blood. DNA for the CDR3: TGTGCCAGCAGCTCTCAGGGGTCGGGGACCTACGAGCAGTACTTC. It translates to CASSSQGSGTYEQYF.